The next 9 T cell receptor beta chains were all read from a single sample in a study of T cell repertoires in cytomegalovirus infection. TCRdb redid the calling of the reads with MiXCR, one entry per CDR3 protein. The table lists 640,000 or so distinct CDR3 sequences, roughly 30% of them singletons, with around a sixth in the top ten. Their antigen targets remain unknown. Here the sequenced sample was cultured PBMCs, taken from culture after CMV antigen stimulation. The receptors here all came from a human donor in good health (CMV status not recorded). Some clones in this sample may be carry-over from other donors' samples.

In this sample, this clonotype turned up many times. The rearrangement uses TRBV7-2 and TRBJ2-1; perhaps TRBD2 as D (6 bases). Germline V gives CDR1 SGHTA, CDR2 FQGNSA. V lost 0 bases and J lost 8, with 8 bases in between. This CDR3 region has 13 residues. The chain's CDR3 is CASSLAREDEQFF. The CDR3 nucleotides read TGTGCCAGCAGCTTAGCGAGGGAGGATGAGCAGTTCTTC.

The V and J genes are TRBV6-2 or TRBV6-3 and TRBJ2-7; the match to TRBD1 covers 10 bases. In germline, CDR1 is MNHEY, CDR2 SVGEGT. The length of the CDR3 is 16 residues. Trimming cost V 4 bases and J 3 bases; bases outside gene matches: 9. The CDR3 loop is CASSSRPGTGVYEQYF. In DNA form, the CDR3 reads TGTGCCAGCAGTTCCCGACCCGGGACAGGGGTCTACGAGCAGTACTTC.

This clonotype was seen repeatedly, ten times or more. In nucleotides, the CDR3 is TGTGCCACCAGCAGATCGCGGACTAGCGGGAGGATCAATGAGCAGTTCTTC. This sequence encodes CATSRSRTSGRINEQFF. The chain couples TRBV15 to TRBJ2-1; TRBD2 aligns across 14 bases. J was trimmed by 6 bases and V by 2 bases; bases with no gene match: 6. Germline V gives CDR1 LNHNV, CDR2 YYDKDF (reference sequence). The CDR3 contains 17 residues.

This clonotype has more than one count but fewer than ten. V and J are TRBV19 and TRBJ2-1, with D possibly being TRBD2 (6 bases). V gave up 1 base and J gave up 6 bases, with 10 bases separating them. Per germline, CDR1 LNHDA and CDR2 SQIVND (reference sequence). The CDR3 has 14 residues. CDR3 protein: CASSIGLVGNEQFF. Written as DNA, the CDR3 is TGTGCCAGTAGTATAGGACTAGTAGGCAATGAGCAGTTCTTC.

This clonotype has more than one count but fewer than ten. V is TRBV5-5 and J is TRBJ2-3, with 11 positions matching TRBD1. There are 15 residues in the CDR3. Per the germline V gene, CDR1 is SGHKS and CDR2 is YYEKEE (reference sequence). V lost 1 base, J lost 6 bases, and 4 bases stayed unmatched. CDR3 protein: CASSLYGQGADTQYF. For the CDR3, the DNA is TGTGCCAGCAGCTTGTACGGACAGGGGGCCGATACGCAGTATTTT.

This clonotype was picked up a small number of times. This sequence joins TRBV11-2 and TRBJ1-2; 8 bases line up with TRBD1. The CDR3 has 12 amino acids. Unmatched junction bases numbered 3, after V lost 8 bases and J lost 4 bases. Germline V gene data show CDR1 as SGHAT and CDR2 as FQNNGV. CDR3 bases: TGTGCCAGCGGACAGGGCTCCTATGGCTACACCTTC. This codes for CASGQGSYGYTF.

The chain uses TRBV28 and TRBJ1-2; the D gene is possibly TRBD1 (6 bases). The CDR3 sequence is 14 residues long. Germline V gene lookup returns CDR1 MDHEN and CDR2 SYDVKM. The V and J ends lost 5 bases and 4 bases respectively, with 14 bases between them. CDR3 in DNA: TGTGCCAGCAGTCCGTTGGGGACATTCTATGGCTACACCTTC. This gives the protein CASSPLGTFYGYTF.

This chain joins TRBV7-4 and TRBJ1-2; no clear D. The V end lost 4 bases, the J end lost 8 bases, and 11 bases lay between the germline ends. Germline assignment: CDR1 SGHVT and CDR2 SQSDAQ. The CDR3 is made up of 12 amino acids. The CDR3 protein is CASSWEVGGYTF. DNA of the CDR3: TGTGCCAGCAGCTGGGAGGTGGGAGGCTACACCTTC.

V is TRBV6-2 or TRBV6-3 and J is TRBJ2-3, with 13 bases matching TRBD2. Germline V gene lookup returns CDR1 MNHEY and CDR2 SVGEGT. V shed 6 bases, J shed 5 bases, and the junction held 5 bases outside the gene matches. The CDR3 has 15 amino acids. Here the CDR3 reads CASRSGLAGRDTQYF. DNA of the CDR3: TGTGCCAGCAGGTCGGGACTAGCGGGACGAGATACGCAGTATTTT.